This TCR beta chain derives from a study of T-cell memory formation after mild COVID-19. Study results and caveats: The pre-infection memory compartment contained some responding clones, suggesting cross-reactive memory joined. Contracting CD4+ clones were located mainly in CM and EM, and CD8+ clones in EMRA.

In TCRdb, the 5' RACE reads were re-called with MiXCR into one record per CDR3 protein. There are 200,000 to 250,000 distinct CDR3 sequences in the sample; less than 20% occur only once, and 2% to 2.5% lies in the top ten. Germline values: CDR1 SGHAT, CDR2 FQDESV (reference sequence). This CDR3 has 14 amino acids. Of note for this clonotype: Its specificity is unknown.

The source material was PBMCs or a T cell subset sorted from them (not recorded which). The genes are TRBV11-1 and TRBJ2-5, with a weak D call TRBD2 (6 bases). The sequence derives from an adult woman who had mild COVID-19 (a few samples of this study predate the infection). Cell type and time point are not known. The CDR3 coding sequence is TGTGCAAGTAAAGCGGGTCACCGGTTGGAGACCCAGTACTTC. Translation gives CASKAGHRLETQYF.